These T cell receptor beta chains were read from a single sample in a study of control samples from healthy donors and cancer patients. Profiled with immunoSEQ multiplex PCR; TCRdb holds only in-frame clones, not every one. The table records approximately 110,000 clones, approximately 90% of them present only once. The sample consisted of blood. The receptor set was obtained from a human donor in good health. The donor label of this sample is uncertain. Both conserved end residues are part of each CDR3. A D gene is named only where the DNA matches it firmly. Clone size appears in some rows only: once, few, many, or a class for an expanded clone.

clone_size: .; v_call: TRBV2; d_call: TRBD1; j_call: TRBJ1-2; cdr3_aa: CASSEAGGNGYTF; cdr3_nt: TGTGCCAGCAGTGAAGCAGGGGGCAATGGCTACACCTTC
clone_size: few; v_call: TRBV18; d_call: .; j_call: TRBJ1-4; cdr3_aa: CASSPATGNEKLFF; cdr3_nt: TGTGCCAGCTCACCAGCGACAGGAAATGAAAAACTGTTTTTT
clone_size: .; v_call: TRBV6-1; d_call: .; j_call: TRBJ1-4; cdr3_aa: CASSERSGYYEKLFF; cdr3_nt: TGTGCCAGCAGTGAACGTTCTGGGTACTATGAAAAACTGTTTTTT
clone_size: .; v_call: TRBV6-6; d_call: .; j_call: TRBJ1-2; cdr3_aa: CASSPGYGYTF; cdr3_nt: TGTGCCAGCAGCCCCGGCTATGGCTACACCTTC
clone_size: .; v_call: TRBV9; d_call: TRBD1; j_call: TRBJ1-2; cdr3_aa: CASSVDRGIGYTF; cdr3_nt: TGTGCCAGCAGCGTAGACAGGGGGATTGGCTACACCTTC
clone_size: .; v_call: TRBV5-1; d_call: .; j_call: TRBJ1-1; cdr3_aa: CASSPRGMNTEAFF; cdr3_nt: TGCGCCAGCAGCCCCAGGGGAATGAACACTGAAGCTTTCTTT
clone_size: .; v_call: TRBV7-9; d_call: TRBD1; j_call: TRBJ2-5; cdr3_aa: CASSSGQGRETQYF; cdr3_nt: TGTGCCAGCAGCTCCGGACAGGGGAGGGAGACCCAGTACTTC
clone_size: .; v_call: TRBV7-6; d_call: .; j_call: TRBJ2-1; cdr3_aa: CASSSYRLEGNEQFF; cdr3_nt: TGTGCCAGCAGCTCATACAGGCTGGAGGGAAATGAGCAGTTCTTC
clone_size: .; v_call: TRBV11-2; d_call: .; j_call: TRBJ1-5; cdr3_aa: CASSLEGGSQPQHF; cdr3_nt: TGTGCCAGCAGCTTAGAAGGGGGAAGTCAGCCCCAGCATTTT
clone_size: .; v_call: TRBV18; d_call: .; j_call: TRBJ2-1; cdr3_aa: CASSPLEASYNEQFF; cdr3_nt: TGTGCCAGCTCACCCCTCGAGGCCTCCTACAATGAGCAGTTCTTC
clone_size: .; v_call: TRBV5-1; d_call: .; j_call: TRBJ2-7; cdr3_aa: CASSLLQGTGEQYF; cdr3_nt: TGCGCCAGCAGCTTGTTACAGGGTACCGGCGAGCAGTACTTC
clone_size: .; v_call: TRBV5-1; d_call: .; j_call: TRBJ2-1; cdr3_aa: CASSRRGGYDEQFF; cdr3_nt: TGCGCCAGCAGCAGAAGGGGCGGTTACGATGAGCAGTTCTTC
clone_size: .; v_call: TRBV2; d_call: TRBD1; j_call: TRBJ2-2; cdr3_aa: CASSSGQGAYTGELFF; cdr3_nt: TGTGCCAGCAGTTCAGGACAGGGGGCGTACACCGGGGAGCTGTTTTTT
clone_size: .; v_call: TRBV14; d_call: TRBD2; j_call: TRBJ2-1; cdr3_aa: CASSQRSLAGGRLDEQFF; cdr3_nt: TGTGCCAGCAGCCAACGTTCTTTAGCGGGGGGGCGTTTGGATGAGCAGTTCTTC
clone_size: .; v_call: TRBV18; d_call: .; j_call: TRBJ1-5; cdr3_aa: CASSHSFHQPQHF; cdr3_nt: TGTGCCAGCTCACACTCCTTTCACCAGCCCCAGCATTTT
clone_size: .; v_call: TRBV2; d_call: .; j_call: TRBJ1-1; cdr3_aa: CASKVDMNTEAFF; cdr3_nt: TGTGCCAGCAAAGTCGACATGAACACTGAAGCTTTCTTT